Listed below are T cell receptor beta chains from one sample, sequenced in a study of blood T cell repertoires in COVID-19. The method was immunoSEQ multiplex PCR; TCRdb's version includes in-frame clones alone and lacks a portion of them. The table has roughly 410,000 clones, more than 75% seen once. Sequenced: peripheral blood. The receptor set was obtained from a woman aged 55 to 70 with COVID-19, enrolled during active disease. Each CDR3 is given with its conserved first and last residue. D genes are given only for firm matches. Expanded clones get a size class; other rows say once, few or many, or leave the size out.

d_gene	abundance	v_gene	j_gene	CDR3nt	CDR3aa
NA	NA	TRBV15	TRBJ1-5	TGTGCCACCAGCTCTTTCGGGGGTGGCAATCAGCCCCAGCATTTT	CATSSFGGGNQPQHF
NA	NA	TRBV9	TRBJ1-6	TGTGCCAGCAGCGTACGGGGGAGAGACCCCTATAATTCACCCCTCCACTTT	CASSVRGRDPYNSPLHF
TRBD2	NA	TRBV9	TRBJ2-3	TGTGCCAGCAGCCATGGAACCCTAGCGGGGGGGACTACGGATACGCAGTATTTT	CASSHGTLAGGTTDTQYF
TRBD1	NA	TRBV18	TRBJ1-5	TGTGCCAGCTCACCGGACAGGGGGCCCAGGCAGCCCCAGCATTTT	CASSPDRGPRQPQHF
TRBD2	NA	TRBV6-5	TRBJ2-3	TGTGCCAGCAGTTACGGGACTAGCGAGACCTCTACGCAGTATTTT	CASSYGTSETSTQYF
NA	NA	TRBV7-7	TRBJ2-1	TGTGCTAGCAGCCGGACTACCTCGTCGGACAATGAGCAGTTCTTC	CASSRTTSSDNEQFF
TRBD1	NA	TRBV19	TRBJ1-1	TGTGCCAGTAGGAACCGAGGGACAGAGATGGGTCCTGAAGCTTTCTTT	CASRNRGTEMGPEAFF
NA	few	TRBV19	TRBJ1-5	TGTGCCAGTAGTTTAGAGCCCCGAGGCAATCAGCCCCAGCATTTT	CASSLEPRGNQPQHF
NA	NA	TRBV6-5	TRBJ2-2	TGTGCCAGCAGCCCCGGACAAACCGGGGAGCTGTTTTTT	CASSPGQTGELFF
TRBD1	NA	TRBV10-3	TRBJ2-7	TGTGCCATCAGTGAACCGGGACAGAGGGTTTACGAGCAGTACTTC	CAISEPGQRVYEQYF
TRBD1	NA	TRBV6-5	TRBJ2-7	TGTGCCAGCAGCGGGACAGGGCATCGCTACGAGCAGTACTTC	CASSGTGHRYEQYF
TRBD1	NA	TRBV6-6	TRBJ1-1	TGTGCCAGCAGTCACGAAGGGGGCCTCACTGAAGCTTTCTTT	CASSHEGGLTEAFF
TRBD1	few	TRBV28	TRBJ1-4	TGTGCCAGCAAGTACAGGGGGGGTATCGGAACTAATGAAAAACTGTTTTTT	CASKYRGGIGTNEKLFF
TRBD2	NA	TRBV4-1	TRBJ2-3	TGCGCCAGCAGCCTATTCATTAGCGGGGGGCCAGATACGCAGTATTTT	CASSLFISGGPDTQYF
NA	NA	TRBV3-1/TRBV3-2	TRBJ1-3	TGTGCCAGCAGTTCACCGCCAGGAACTGGAAACACCATATATTTT	CASSSPPGTGNTIYF
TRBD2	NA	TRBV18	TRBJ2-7	TGTGCCAGCTCACCAGGGGGTAGCGGGGGACCTGACGAGCAGTACTTC	CASSPGGSGGPDEQYF
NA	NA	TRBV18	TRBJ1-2	TGTGCCAGCTCAGCCTTAGACAGGTCTCAAGCCTATGGCTACACCTTC	CASSALDRSQAYGYTF
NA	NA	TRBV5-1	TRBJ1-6	TGCGCCAGCAGCCCCAGGGGTCTACGTTCACCCCTCCACTTT	CASSPRGLRSPLHF
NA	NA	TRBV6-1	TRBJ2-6	TGTGCCAGCAGTGACCACGTCAGGGCTGGGGCCAACGTCCTGACTTTC	CASSDHVRAGANVLTF
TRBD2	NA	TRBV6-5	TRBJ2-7	TGTGCCAGCACACTAAGCGGGGGGGCGTACGAGCAGTACTTC	CASTLSGGAYEQYF
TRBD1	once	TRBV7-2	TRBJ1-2	TGTGCCAGCAGCTTAGCGGACAGGGCCAACTATGGCTACACCTTC	CASSLADRANYGYTF
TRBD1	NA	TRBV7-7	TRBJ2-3	TGTGCTAGCAGCTTTGGGGACAGTTCCACAGATACGCAGTATTTT	CASSFGDSSTDTQYF
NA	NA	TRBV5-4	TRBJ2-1	TGTGCCAGCAGCTTGGAGCCCGCGGCGGTCAATGAGCAGTTCTTC	CASSLEPAAVNEQFF
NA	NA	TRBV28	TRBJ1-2	TGTGCCAGCAGCGCCGGGAGGGGTTCGGATGGCTACACCTTC	CASSAGRGSDGYTF
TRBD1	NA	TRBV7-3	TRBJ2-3	TGTGCCAGCAGCTTAATGAGGGGGCGAGGAGATACGCAGTATTTT	CASSLMRGRGDTQYF
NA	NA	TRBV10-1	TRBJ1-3	TGCGCCAGCAGTGAGTCAAAGGGGCCTAGAGGAAACACCATATATTTT	CASSESKGPRGNTIYF
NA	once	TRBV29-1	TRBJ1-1	TGCAGCGTTGAAGTGGGGGCGAGCGGTACAGCTTTCTTT	CSVEVGASGTAFF
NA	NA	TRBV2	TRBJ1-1	TGTGCCAGCAGTCCACTTGTCCAGAACACTGAAGCTTTCTTT	CASSPLVQNTEAFF
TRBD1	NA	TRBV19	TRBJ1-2	TGTGCCAGTAGTTACAGGGGGCAGAACTATGGCTACACCTTC	CASSYRGQNYGYTF